The present TCR beta chain was sequenced within a study of cytomegalovirus exposure and HLA in healthy donors. PCR amplification relied on 60 Vbeta primers (plus 13 Jbeta primers). TCRdb keeps only in-frame clones here, not all; method: immunoSEQ multiplex PCR. The sample consists of tens of thousands of clones, approximately 63% of them appearing once. The CDR3 has 11 residues. The germline CDR1 and CDR2 sequences are SGHAT and FQNNGV. Trimming took 5 bases from V and 5 from J, leaving 6 bases between them. A word on this clone: Its target is not known.

Study results and limitations: Donors were assumed by presence/absence analyses to have roughly uniform sequencing depth.

The chain recombines TRBV11-2 with TRBJ1-1; TRBD1 might be the D (5 bases). Sequences were obtained from PBMCs. The clonotype was recovered from an older woman in good health and CMV-seropositive. The CDR3: CASSRGTEAFF. The CDR3 DNA follows: TGTGCCAGCAGCCGGGGGACTGAAGCTTTCTTT.